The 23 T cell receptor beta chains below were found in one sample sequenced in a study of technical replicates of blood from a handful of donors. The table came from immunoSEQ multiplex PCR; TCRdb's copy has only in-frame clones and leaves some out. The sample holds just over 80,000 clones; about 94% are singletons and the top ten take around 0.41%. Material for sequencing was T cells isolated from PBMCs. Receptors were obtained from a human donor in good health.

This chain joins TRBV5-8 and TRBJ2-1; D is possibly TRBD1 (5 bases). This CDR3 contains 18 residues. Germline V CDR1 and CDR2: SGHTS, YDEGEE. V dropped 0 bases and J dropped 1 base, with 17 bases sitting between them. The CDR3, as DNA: TGTGCCAGCAGCTTGGGTCTGTTCGGCCAGGGTTCCTACAATGAGCAGTTCTTC. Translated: CASSLGLFGQGSYNEQFF.

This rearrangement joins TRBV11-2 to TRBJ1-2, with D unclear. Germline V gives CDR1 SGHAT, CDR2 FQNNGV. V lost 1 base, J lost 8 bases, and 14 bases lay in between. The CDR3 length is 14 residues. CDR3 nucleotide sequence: TGTGCCAGCAGCTTAGGTCGGGTTCGTCGAGGCTACACCTTC. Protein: CASSLGRVRRGYTF.

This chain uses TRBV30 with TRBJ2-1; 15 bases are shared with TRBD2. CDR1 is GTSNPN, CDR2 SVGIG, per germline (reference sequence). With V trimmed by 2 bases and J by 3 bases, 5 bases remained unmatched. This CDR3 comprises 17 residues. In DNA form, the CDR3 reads TGTGCCTGGAGTCCGGGACTAGCGGGAGGCCTCTACAATGAGCAGTTCTTC. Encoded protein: CAWSPGLAGGLYNEQFF.

This CDR3 is CASKAGVMNEQFF. The CDR3 DNA reads TGTGCCAGCAAAGCGGGAGTAATGAATGAGCAGTTCTTC. The rearrangement joins TRBV2 to TRBJ2-1; TRBD2 matches at 8 bases. The CDR3 is made up of 13 amino acids. V was pared by 7 bases and J by 7 bases, with 6 bases of the junction left unmatched. Germline CDR1 SNHLY, CDR2 FYNNEI.

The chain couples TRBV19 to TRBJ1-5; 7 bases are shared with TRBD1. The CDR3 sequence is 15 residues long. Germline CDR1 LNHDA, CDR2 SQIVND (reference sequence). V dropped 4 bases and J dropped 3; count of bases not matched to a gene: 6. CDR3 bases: TGTGCCAGTAGTAGTCGACAGGGCTACAATCAGCCCCAGCATTTT. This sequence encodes CASSSRQGYNQPQHF.

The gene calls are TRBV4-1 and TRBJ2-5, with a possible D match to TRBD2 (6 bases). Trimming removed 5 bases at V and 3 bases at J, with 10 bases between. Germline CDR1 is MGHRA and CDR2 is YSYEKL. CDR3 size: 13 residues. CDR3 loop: CASSWDSEETQYF. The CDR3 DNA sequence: TGCGCCAGCAGCTGGGACTCGGAAGAGACCCAGTACTTC.

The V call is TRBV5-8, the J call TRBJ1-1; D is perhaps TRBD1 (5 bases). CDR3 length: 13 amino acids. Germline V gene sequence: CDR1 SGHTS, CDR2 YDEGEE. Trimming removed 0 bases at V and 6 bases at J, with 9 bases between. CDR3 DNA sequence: TGTGCCAGCAGCTTGGGATGGGGGGCTGAAGCTTTCTTT. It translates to CASSLGWGAEAFF. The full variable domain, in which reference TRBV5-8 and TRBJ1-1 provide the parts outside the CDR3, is EAGVTQSPTHLIKTRGQQATLRCSPISGHTSVYWYQQALGLGLQFLLWYDEGEERNRGNFPPRFSGRQFPNYSSELNVNALELEDSALYLCASSLGWGAEAFFGQGTRLTVV.

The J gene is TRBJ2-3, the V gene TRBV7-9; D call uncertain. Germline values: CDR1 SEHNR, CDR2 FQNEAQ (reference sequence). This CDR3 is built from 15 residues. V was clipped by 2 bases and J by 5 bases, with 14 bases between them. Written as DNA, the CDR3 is TGTGCCAGCAGCTTAATGGCGGTAAGAGGAGATACGCAGTATTTT. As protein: CASSLMAVRGDTQYF.

The CDR3 DNA follows: TGTGCCAGCAGTCCATTTGGACAGGGCCCCTACGAGCAGTACTTC. Protein: CASSPFGQGPYEQYF. V is TRBV6-1 and J is TRBJ2-7; 8 nucleotides match TRBD1. The length of the CDR3 is 15 residues. Per the germline V gene, CDR1 is MNHNS and CDR2 is SASEGT. V shed 5 bases, J shed 2 bases, and the junction held 8 bases outside the gene matches.

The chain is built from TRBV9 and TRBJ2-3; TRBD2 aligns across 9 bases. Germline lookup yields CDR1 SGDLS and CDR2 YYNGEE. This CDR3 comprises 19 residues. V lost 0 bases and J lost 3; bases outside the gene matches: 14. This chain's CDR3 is CASSVVGLASPERTDTQYF. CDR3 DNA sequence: TGTGCCAGCAGCGTAGTAGGACTAGCGTCCCCCGAGAGGACAGATACGCAGTATTTT.

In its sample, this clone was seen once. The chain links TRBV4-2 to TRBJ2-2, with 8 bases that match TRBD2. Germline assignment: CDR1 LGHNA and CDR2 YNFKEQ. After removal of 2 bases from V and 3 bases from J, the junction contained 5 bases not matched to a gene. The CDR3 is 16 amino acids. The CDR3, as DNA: TGTGCCAGCAGCCAACCGGGACTAGGGGACACCGGGGAGCTGTTTTTT. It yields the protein CASSQPGLGDTGELFF.

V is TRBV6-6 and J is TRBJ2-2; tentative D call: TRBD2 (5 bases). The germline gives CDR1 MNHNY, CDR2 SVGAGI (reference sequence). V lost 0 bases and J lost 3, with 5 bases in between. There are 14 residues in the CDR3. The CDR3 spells CASSYSRDTGELFF. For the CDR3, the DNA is TGTGCCAGCAGTTACTCGAGGGACACCGGGGAGCTGTTTTTT.

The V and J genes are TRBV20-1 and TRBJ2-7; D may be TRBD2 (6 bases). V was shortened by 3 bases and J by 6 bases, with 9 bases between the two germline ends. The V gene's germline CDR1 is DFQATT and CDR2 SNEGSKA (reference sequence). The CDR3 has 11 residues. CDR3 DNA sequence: TGCAGTGCTAGTAAGGGAGGCGAGCAGTACTTC. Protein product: CSASKGGEQYF.

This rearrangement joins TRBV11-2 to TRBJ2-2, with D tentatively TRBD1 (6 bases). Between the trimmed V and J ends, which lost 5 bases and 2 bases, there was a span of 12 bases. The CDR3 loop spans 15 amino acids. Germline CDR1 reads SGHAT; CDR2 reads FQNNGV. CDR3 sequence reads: CASSPAGGNTGELFF. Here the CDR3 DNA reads TGTGCCAGCAGCCCCGCTGGGGGCAACACCGGGGAGCTGTTTTTT. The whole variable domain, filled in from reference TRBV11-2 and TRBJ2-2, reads EAGVAQSPRYKIIEKRQSVAFWCNPISGHATLYWYQQILGQGPKLLIQFQNNGVVDDSQLPKDRFSAERLKGVDSTLKIQPAKLEDSAVYLCASSPAGGNTGELFFGEGSRLTVL.

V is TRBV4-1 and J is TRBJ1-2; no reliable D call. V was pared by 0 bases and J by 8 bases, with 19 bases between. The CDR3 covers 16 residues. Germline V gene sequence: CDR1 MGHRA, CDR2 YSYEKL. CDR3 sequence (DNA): TGCGCCAGCAGCCAAGAGGCCGCGGAAGGTTCACAAGGCTACACCTTC. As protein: CASSQEAAEGSQGYTF.

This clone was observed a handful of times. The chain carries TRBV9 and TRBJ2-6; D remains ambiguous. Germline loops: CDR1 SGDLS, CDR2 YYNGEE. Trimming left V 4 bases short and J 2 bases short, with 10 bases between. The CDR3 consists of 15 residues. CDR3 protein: CASSSKLTGANVLTF. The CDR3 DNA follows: TGTGCCAGCAGCTCCAAACTGACTGGGGCCAACGTCCTGACTTTC.

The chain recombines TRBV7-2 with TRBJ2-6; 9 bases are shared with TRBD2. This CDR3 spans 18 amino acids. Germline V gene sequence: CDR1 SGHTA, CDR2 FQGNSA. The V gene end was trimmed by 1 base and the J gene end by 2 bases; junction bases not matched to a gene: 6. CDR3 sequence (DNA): TGTGCCAGCAGCTTAGTCGGTAGCGGGAGTCCTGGGGCCAACGTCCTGACTTTC. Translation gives CASSLVGSGSPGANVLTF.

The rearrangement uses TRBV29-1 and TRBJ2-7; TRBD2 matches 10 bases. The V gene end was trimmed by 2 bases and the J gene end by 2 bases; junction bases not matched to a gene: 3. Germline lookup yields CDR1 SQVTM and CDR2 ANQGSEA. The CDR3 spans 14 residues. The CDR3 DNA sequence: TGCAGCGTTGAACCTAGCGGGGGACCCTACGAGCAGTACTTC. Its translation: CSVEPSGGPYEQYF.

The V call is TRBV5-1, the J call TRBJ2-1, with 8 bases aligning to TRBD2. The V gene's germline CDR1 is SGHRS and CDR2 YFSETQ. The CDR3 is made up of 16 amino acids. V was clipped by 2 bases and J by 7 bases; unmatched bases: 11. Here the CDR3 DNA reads TGCGCCAGCAGCTTTATAAGGTCGGGGGGGTGGAATGAGCAGTTCTTC. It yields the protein CASSFIRSGGWNEQFF.

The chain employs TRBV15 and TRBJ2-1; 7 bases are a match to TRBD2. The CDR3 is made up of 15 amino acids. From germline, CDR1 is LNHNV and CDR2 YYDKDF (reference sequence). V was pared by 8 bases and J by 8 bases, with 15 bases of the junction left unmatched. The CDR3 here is CATGRISGTRDEQFF. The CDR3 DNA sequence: TGTGCCACCGGACGGATCAGCGGGACGCGCGATGAGCAGTTCTTC.

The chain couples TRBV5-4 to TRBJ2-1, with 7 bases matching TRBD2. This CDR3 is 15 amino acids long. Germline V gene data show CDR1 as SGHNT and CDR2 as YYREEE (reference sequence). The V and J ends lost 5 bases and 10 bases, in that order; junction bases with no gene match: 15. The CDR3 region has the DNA TGTGCCAGCAGGTATCACACCCGGGAGGTAGGGGAGCAGTTCTTC. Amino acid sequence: CASRYHTREVGEQFF. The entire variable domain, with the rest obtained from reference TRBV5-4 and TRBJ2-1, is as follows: ETGVTQSPTHLIKTRGQQVTLRCSSQSGHNTVSWYQQALGQGPQFIFQYYREEENGRGNFPPRFSGLQFPNYSSELNVNALELDDSALYLCASRYHTREVGEQFFGPGTRLTVL.

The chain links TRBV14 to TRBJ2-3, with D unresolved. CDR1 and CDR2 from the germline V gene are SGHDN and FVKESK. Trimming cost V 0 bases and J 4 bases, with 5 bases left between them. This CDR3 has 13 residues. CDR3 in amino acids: CASSQELSDTQYF. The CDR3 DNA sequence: TGTGCCAGCAGCCAAGAACTGTCAGATACGCAGTATTTT.

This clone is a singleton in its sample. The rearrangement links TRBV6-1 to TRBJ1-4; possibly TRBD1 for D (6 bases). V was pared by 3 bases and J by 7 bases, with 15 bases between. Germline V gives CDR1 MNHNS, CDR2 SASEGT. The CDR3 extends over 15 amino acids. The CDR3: CASSDQDRRGEKLFF. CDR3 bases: TGTGCCAGCAGTGATCAGGACAGAAGGGGTGAAAAACTGTTTTTT.